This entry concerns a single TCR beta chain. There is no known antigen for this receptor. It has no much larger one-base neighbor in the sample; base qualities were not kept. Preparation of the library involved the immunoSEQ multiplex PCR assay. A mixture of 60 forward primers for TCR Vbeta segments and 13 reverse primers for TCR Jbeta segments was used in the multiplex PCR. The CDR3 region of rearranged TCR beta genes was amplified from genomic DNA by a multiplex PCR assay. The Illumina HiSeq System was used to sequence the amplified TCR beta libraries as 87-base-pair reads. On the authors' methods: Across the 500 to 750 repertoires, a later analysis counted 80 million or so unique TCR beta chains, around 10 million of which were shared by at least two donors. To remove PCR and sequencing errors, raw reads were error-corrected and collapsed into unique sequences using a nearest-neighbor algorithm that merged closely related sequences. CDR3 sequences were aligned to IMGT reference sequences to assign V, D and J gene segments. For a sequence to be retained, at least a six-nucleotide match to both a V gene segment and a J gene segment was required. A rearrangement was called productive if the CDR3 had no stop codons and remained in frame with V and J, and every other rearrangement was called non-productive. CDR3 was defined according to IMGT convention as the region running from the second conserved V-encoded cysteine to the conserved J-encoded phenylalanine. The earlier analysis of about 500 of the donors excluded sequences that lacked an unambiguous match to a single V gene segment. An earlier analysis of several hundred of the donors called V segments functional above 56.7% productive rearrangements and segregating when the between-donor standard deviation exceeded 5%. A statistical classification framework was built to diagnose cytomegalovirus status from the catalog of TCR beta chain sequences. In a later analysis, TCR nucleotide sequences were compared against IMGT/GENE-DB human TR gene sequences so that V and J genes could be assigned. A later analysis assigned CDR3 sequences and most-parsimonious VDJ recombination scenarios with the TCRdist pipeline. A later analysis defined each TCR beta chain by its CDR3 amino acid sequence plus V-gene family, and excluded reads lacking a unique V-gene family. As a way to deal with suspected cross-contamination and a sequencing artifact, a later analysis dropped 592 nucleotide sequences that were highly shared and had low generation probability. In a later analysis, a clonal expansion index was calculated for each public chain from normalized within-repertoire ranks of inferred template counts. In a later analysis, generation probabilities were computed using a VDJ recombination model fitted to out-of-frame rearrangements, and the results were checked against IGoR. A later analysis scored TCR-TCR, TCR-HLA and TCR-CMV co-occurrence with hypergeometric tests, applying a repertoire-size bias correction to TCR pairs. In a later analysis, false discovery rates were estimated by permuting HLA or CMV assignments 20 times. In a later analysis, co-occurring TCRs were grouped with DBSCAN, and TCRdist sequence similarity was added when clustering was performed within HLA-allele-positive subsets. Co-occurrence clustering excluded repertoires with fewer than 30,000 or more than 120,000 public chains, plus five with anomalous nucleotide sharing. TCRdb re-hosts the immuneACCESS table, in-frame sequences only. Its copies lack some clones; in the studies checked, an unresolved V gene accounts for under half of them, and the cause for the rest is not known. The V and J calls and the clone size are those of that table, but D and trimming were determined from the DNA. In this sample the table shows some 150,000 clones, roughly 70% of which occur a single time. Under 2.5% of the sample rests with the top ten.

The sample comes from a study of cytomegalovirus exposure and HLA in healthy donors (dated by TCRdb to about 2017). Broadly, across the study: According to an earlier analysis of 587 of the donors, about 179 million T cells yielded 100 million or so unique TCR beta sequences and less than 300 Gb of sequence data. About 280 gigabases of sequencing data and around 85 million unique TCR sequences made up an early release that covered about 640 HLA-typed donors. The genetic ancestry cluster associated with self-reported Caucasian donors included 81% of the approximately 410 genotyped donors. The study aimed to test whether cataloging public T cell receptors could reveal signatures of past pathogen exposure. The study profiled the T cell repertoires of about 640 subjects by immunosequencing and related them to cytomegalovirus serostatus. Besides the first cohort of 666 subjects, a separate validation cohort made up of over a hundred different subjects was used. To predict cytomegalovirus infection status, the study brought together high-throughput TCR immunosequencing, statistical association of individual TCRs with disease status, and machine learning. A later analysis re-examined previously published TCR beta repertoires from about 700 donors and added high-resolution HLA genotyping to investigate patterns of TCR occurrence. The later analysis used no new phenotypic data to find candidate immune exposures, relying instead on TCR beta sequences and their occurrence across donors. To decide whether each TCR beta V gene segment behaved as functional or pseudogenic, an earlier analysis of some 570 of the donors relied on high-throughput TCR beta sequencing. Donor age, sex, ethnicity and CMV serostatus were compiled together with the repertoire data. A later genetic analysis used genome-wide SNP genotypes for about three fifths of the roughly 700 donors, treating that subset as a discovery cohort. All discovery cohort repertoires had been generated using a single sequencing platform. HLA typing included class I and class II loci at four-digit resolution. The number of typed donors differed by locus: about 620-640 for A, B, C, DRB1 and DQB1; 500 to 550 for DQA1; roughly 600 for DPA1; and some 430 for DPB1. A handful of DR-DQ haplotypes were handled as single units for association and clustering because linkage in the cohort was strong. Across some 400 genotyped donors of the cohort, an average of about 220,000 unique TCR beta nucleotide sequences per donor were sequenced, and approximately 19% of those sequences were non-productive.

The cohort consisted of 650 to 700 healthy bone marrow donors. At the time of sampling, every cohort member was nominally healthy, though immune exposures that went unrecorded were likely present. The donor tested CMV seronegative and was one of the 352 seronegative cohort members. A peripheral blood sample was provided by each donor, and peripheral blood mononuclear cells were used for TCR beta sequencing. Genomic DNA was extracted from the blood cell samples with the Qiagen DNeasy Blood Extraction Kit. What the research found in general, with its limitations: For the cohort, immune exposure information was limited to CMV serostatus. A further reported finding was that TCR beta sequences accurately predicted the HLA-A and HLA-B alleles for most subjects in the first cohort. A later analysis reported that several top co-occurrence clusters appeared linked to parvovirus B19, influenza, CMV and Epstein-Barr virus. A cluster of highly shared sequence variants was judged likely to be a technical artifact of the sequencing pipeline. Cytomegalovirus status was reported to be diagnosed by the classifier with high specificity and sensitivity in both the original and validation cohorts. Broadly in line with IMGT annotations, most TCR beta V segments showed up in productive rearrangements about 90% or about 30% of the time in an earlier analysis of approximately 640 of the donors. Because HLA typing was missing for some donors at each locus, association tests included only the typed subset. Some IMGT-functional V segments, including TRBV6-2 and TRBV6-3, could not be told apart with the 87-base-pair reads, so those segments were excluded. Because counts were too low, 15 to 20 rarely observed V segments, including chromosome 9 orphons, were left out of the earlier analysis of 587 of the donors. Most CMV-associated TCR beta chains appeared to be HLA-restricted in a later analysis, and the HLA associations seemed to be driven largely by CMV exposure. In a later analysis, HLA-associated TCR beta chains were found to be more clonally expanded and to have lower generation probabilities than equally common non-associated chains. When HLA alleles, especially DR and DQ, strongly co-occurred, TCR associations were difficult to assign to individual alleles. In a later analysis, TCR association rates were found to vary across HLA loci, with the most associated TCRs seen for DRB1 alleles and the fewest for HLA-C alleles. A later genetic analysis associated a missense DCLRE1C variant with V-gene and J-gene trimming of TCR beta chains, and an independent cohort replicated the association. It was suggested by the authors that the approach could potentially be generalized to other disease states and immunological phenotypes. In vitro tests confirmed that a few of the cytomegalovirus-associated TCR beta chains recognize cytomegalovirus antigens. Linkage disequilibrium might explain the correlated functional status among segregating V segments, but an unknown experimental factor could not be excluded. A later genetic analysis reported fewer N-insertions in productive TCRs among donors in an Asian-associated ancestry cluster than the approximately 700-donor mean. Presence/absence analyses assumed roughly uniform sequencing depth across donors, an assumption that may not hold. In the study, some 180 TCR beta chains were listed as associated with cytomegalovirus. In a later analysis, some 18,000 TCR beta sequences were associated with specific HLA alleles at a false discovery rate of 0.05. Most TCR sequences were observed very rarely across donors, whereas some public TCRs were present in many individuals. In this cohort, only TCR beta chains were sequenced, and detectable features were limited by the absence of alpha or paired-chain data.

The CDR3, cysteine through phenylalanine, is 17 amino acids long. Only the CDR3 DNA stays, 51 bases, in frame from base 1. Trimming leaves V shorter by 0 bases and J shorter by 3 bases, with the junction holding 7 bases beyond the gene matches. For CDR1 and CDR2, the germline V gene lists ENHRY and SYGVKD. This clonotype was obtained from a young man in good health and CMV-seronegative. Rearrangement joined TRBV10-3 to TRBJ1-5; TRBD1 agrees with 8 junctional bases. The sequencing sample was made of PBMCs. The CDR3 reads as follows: CAISESVETGVNQPQHF. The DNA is TGTGCCATCAGTGAGTCCGTTGAGACAGGGGTCAATCAGCCCCAGCATTTT.